The T cell receptor beta chain under discussion was sequenced for a study of response to subunit inactivated influenza vaccine. Findings and limits, study-wide: Few new T cells, the authors suggested, are recruited by each seasonal influenza vaccination.

V was pared by 4 bases and J by 3 bases, with 14 bases between. The CDR3 sequence is 15 residues long. Germline V CDR1 and CDR2: SGHNT, YYREEE (reference sequence). Concerning this clonotype itself: The antigen is undetermined.

One entry per CDR3 protein, called by TCRdb with MiXCR from the RT-PCR reads. This table holds a few hundred thousand distinct CDR3 sequences, about 14% found once. The genes are TRBV5-4 and TRBJ2-1, with D maybe TRBD1 (6 bases). The source was PBMCs from blood, collected about 11 days after vaccination. The sequence came from a man aged 50-60 years who received an inactivated influenza vaccine. CDR3 sequence: CASSQADRNYNEQFF. CDR3 DNA sequence: TGTGCCAGCAGCCAGGCGGACAGAAACTACAATGAGCAGTTCTTC.